This is a list of T cell receptor beta chains from one sample in a study of blood T cell repertoires in COVID-19. Clones were sequenced by immunoSEQ multiplex PCR, and TCRdb holds only the in-frame ones, with some missing. The data show 350,000 to 500,000 clones, roughly 84% seen once. Source material: PBMCs or T cells enriched from blood (not recorded which). All receptors come from a woman aged 18-29 years who had been exposed to COVID-19. CDR3s include the opening cysteine and the closing phenylalanine or tryptophan. The order of the fields is D gene, V gene, clone size, J gene, CDR3 protein, CDR3 DNA. The D gene is left open where the match is weak. Size values are once, few and many counts, or a class for expanded clones, and some rows have none.

-	TRBV7-2	-	TRBJ2-3	CASNRLADTQYF	TGTGCCAGCAACCGACTAGCAGATACGCAGTATTTT
-	TRBV5-5	once	TRBJ1-1	CASSLTGSYTEAFF	TGTGCCAGCAGCTTGACAGGGTCGTACACTGAAGCTTTCTTT
-	TRBV5-1	-	TRBJ1-6	CASSGEVGASPLHF	TGCGCCAGCAGCGGAGAAGTTGGTGCTTCACCCCTCCACTTT
-	TRBV11-2	-	TRBJ2-1	CASSLQGDLYNEQFF	TGTGCCAGCAGCTTACAGGGTGACCTCTACAATGAGCAGTTCTTC
-	TRBV27	-	TRBJ1-2	CASSLYILGPGDRHKGYGYTF	TGTGCCAGCAGTTTATATATATTGGGTCCGGGGGACCGCCATAAGGGCTATGGCTACACCTTC
TRBD1	TRBV5-6	-	TRBJ1-1	CASSPGQGGTEAFF	TGTGCCAGCAGCCCAGGACAGGGGGGCACTGAAGCTTTCTTT
-	TRBV15	-	TRBJ2-7	CATSRDHWESSYEQYF	TGTGCCACCAGCAGAGATCATTGGGAGAGCTCCTACGAGCAGTACTTC
TRBD1	TRBV5-1	-	TRBJ1-3	CASSAGQGDTIYF	TGCGCCAGCAGCGCCGGACAGGGCGACACCATATATTTT
TRBD1	TRBV6-6	-	TRBJ1-6	CASSRQGGNSPLHF	TGTGCCAGCAGCCGACAGGGAGGGAATTCACCCCTCCACTTT
-	TRBV20-1	-	TRBJ2-1	CSASSYNEQFF	TGCAGTGCCAGCTCCTACAATGAGCAGTTCTTC
-	TRBV13	once	TRBJ1-1	CASSLGAVLNTEAFF	TGTGCCAGCAGCTTAGGGGCGGTATTGAACACTGAAGCTTTCTTT
-	TRBV15	-	TRBJ1-6	CATSREMTGAPLHF	TGTGCCACCAGCAGAGAGATGACGGGAGCGCCCCTCCACTTT
-	TRBV20-1	few	TRBJ2-5	CSASSRETQYF	TGCAGTGCTAGCAGCAGGGAGACCCAGTACTTC
TRBD2	TRBV29-1	-	TRBJ2-3	CSVDRGGESTDTQYF	TGCAGCGTTGATCGGGGGGGCGAAAGCACAGATACGCAGTATTTT
TRBD1	TRBV5-1	-	TRBJ2-2	CASSQEGQGLLGELFF	TGCGCCAGCAGCCAAGAGGGACAGGGGCTCCTCGGGGAGCTGTTTTTT
TRBD1	TRBV27	few	TRBJ1-5	CASRTTGTAYSNQPQHF	TGTGCCAGCAGAACTACCGGGACAGCATATAGCAATCAGCCCCAGCATTTT
TRBD1	TRBV28	-	TRBJ2-7	CASIPRGGLGYEQYF	TGTGCCAGCATCCCAAGAGGGGGCCTGGGCTACGAGCAGTACTTC
-	TRBV5-1	-	TRBJ2-7	CAAVVGVQYF	TGCGCCGCGGTTGTCGGGGTGCAGTACTTC
-	TRBV2	once	TRBJ1-6	CASSPGHSSPLHF	TGTGCCAGCAGCCCGGGACATTCATCACCCCTCCACTTT
-	TRBV5-4	-	TRBJ1-2	CASRSSVLGGDGYTF	TGTGCCAGCAGGTCATCGGTGCTTGGAGGTGATGGCTACACCTTC
TRBD1	TRBV5-6	-	TRBJ2-3	CASSLGAGRGNTQYF	TGTGCCAGCAGCTTGGGTGCGGGCAGGGGGAATACGCAGTATTTT
-	TRBV12-3/TRBV12-4	-	TRBJ1-1	CASSLFGGPSFF	TGTGCCAGCAGTTTATTCGGGGGGCCCTCTTTCTTT
-	TRBV28	-	TRBJ2-2	CASTRHHRVRLALDTGELFF	TGTGCCAGCACCCGACACCACAGGGTCCGACTAGCACTTGACACCGGGGAGCTGTTTTTT
-	TRBV20-1	-	TRBJ2-7	CSARQNEQYF	TGCAGTGCTAGACAGAACGAGCAGTACTTC
-	TRBV4-1	-	TRBJ2-1	CASSRVGQYNEQFF	TGCGCCAGCAGCCGTGTCGGACAGTACAATGAGCAGTTCTTC
-	TRBV7-3	-	TRBJ1-4	CASSLTDGTNEKLFF	TGTGCCAGCAGCTTAACGGATGGGACAAATGAAAAACTGTTTTTT
-	TRBV28	-	TRBJ1-4	CASSLLKETNEKLFF	TGTGCCAGCAGTTTATTAAAAGAGACTAATGAAAAACTGTTTTTT
TRBD2	TRBV6-5	-	TRBJ2-1	CASSYLTSGAVLFF	TGTGCCAGCAGTTACTTGACTAGCGGGGCGGTCCTGTTCTTC
-	TRBV7-2	-	TRBJ1-2	CASSPGILYGYTF	TGTGCCAGCAGCCCCGGGATCCTCTATGGCTACACCTTC
TRBD1	TRBV6-2/TRBV6-3	once	TRBJ1-1	CASSANRGLTEAFF	TGTGCCAGCAGCGCTAACAGGGGGCTCACTGAAGCTTTCTTT
-	TRBV14	-	TRBJ1-1	CASSRYRAEAFF	TGTGCCAGCAGCCGCTACAGGGCTGAAGCTTTCTTT
TRBD1	TRBV2	once	TRBJ2-2	CASSDSGQRDGELFF	TGTGCCAGCAGTGATTCGGGACAGAGGGACGGGGAGCTGTTTTTT
-	TRBV5-5	-	TRBJ1-1	CASSLREAPEAFF	TGTGCCAGCAGCTTGAGAGAGGCCCCTGAAGCTTTCTTT
TRBD1	TRBV28	-	TRBJ2-7	CASSSGTVFYEQYF	TGTGCCAGCAGCTCCGGGACAGTTTTTTACGAGCAGTACTTC
-	TRBV5-1	few	TRBJ2-7	CASSSTLATIYEQYF	TGCGCCAGCAGCTCAACATTAGCGACGATCTACGAGCAGTACTTC
-	TRBV6-5	-	TRBJ2-7	CASSKRASSYEQYF	TGTGCCAGCAGTAAGCGGGCCAGCTCCTACGAGCAGTACTTC
TRBD2	TRBV18	-	TRBJ2-7	CASSPIAGGYEQYF	TGTGCCAGCTCACCTATAGCGGGGGGCTACGAGCAGTACTTC
TRBD2	TRBV28	-	TRBJ2-3	CASSLRTSGSSTDTQYF	TGTGCCAGCAGTCTAAGGACTAGCGGGTCTAGCACAGATACGCAGTATTTT
TRBD2	TRBV7-9	once	TRBJ2-3	CASTVLAGEGTDTQYF	TGTGCCAGCACCGTCCTAGCGGGAGAAGGGACAGATACGCAGTATTTT
TRBD1	TRBV2	-	TRBJ1-1	CASRGDRVSEAFF	TGTGCCAGCAGAGGGGACAGGGTCTCTGAAGCTTTCTTT
-	TRBV28	-	TRBJ2-3	CASSLTGRGSSDTQYF	TGTGCCAGCAGTTTAACAGGGAGGGGAAGTTCAGATACGCAGTATTTT
TRBD1	TRBV11-2	-	TRBJ1-3	CASSMATGGKNTIYF	TGTGCCAGCAGCATGGCAACAGGGGGGAAAAACACCATATATTTT
-	TRBV15	-	TRBJ1-2	CATSRAGGVHGYTF	TGTGCCACCAGCAGAGCCGGCGGAGTTCATGGCTACACCTTC
-	TRBV19	-	TRBJ2-1	CASTMSLYNEQFF	TGTGCCAGTACCATGAGTCTATACAATGAGCAGTTCTTC
TRBD2	TRBV5-1	-	TRBJ2-3	CASSPGRTSVTDTQYF	TGCGCCAGCAGCCCGGGTCGGACTAGCGTCACAGATACGCAGTATTTT
-	TRBV6-4	-	TRBJ2-1	CASSESTYNEQFF	TGTGCCAGCAGTGAATCAACCTACAATGAGCAGTTCTTC
-	TRBV27	-	TRBJ2-1	CASSLSDYYNEQFF	TGTGCCAGCAGTTTATCAGACTACTACAATGAGCAGTTCTTC
TRBD2	TRBV7-2	-	TRBJ2-1	CASSLFTPSGLVDEQFF	TGTGCCAGCAGCTTATTTACGCCTAGCGGCCTCGTAGATGAGCAGTTCTTC
TRBD1	TRBV18	-	TRBJ2-1	CASSRTGTNEQFF	TGTGCCAGCTCTCGGACAGGGACAAATGAGCAGTTCTTC
-	TRBV13	once	TRBJ2-7	CASSLGPSSGVNEQYF	TGTGCCAGCAGCTTAGGCCCTAGCAGCGGTGTCAACGAGCAGTACTTC
TRBD2	TRBV5-1	-	TRBJ2-4	CASSLGLAGVAKNIQYF	TGCGCCAGCAGCTTGGGACTAGCGGGAGTTGCCAAAAACATTCAGTACTTC
TRBD1	TRBV7-2	-	TRBJ2-2	CASSFDRAGGELFF	TGTGCCAGCAGCTTTGACAGGGCGGGCGGGGAGCTGTTTTTT
-	TRBV29-1	once	TRBJ2-1	CSGVQGSDEQFF	TGCAGCGGTGTACAGGGAAGCGATGAGCAGTTCTTC
-	TRBV29-1	-	TRBJ1-2	CSVERDGIYGYTF	TGCAGCGTTGAACGGGATGGGATCTATGGCTACACCTTC
-	TRBV4-1	-	TRBJ2-2	CASSQGNTNTGELFF	TGCGCCAGCAGCCAAGGTAATACGAACACCGGGGAGCTGTTTTTT